This T cell receptor beta chain emerged from a study of CD8+ T cells in alopecia areata. Overall study: Twice daily, treated patients received 5 to 10 mg of oral tofacitinib. Points from the study as a whole: How baseline CD8+ expansion relates to response remains uncertain (there was one nonresponder).

Isolated RNA was reverse transcribed into cDNA used as the sequencing template. Sequencing was performed with immunoSEQ multiplex PCR; in TCRdb, only in-frame clones are kept and a portion is missing. The sample yields 150,000 to 200,000 clones, approximately 65% seen once. The CDR3 is 19 residues long. V lost 6 bases, J lost 5 bases, and 29 bases lay in between. As regards this clone: Its antigen is still unknown.

Stated treatment: oral pan-JAK inhibitor, 5-10 mg twice daily. The V call is TRBV23-1, the J call TRBJ2-1, with a tentative D call TRBD1 (6 bases). TRBV23-1 is an open reading frame, and its role is uncertain. The sample consisted of CD4+ T cells sorted from blood, taken at week 4, from a patient treated with tofacitinib. The receptor's source is a human donor with alopecia areata. This chain's CDR3 is CASRNNAAGADKMNNEQFF. DNA of the CDR3: TGCGCCAGCAGGAACAATGCGGCAGGGGCCGACAAGATGAACAATGAGCAGTTCTTC.